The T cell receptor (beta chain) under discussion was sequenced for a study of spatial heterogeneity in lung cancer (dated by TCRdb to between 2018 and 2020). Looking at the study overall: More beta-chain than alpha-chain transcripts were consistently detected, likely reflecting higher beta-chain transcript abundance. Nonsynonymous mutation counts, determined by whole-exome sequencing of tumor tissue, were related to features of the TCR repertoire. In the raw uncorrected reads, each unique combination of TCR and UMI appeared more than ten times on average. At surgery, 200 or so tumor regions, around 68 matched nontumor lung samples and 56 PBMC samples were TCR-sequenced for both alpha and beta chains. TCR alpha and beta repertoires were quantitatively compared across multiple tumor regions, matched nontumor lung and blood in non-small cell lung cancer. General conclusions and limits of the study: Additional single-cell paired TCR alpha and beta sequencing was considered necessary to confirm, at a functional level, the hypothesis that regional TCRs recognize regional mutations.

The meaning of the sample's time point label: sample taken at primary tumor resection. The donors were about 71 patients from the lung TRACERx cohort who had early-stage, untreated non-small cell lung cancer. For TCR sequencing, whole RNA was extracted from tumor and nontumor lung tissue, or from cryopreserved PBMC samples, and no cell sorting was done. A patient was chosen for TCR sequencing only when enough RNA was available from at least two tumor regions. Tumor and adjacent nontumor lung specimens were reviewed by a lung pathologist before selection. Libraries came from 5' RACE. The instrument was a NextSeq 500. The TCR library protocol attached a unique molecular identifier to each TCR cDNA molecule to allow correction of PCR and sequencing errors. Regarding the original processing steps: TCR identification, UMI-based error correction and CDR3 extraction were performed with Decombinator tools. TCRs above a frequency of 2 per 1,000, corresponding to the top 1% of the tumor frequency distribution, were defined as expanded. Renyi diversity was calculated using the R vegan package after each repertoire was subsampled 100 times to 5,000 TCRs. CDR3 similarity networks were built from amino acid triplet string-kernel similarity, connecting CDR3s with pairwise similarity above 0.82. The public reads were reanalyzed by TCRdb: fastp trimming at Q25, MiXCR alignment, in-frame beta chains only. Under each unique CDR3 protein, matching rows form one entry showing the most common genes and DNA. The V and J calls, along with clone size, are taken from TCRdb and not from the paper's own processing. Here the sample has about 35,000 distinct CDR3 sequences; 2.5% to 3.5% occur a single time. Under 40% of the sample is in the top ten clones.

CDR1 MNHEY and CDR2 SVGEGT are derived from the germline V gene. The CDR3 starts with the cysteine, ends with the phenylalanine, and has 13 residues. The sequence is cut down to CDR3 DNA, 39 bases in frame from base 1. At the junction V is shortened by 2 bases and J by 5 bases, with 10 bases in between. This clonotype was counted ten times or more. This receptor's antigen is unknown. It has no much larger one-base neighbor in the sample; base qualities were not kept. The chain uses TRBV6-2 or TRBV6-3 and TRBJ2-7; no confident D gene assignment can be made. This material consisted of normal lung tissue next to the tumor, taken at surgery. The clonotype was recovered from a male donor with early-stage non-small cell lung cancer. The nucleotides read TGTGCCAGCAGTTACGACTTCGGGCACGAGCAGTACTTC. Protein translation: CASSYDFGHEQYF.